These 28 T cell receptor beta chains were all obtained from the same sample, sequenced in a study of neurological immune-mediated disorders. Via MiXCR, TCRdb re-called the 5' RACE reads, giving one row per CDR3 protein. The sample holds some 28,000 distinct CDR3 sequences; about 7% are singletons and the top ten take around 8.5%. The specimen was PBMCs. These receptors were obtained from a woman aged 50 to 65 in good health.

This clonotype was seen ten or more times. The CDR3 DNA is TGTGCCAGCACCGGGACAGATCACCAAGAGACCCAGTACTTC. This sequence encodes CASTGTDHQETQYF. The V call is TRBV11-2, the J call TRBJ2-5; 7 bases align to TRBD1. With V trimmed by 7 bases and J by 0 bases, 5 bases remained unmatched. Germline V gene lookup returns CDR1 SGHAT and CDR2 FQNNGV. CDR3 size: 14 residues.

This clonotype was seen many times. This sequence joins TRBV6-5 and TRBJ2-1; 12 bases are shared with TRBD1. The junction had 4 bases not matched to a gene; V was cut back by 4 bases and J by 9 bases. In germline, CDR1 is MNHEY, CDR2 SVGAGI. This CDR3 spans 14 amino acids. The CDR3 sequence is CASSLGQGAGEQFF. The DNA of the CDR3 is TGTGCCAGCAGTTTGGGACAGGGGGCAGGTGAGCAGTTCTTC.

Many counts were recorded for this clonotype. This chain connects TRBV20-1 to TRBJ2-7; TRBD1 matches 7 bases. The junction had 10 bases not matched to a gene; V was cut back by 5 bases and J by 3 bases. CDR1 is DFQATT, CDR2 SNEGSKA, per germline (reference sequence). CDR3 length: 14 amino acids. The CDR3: CSASRGSGVYEQYF. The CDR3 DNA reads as TGCAGTGCTTCCAGGGGGAGTGGGGTCTACGAGCAGTACTTC.

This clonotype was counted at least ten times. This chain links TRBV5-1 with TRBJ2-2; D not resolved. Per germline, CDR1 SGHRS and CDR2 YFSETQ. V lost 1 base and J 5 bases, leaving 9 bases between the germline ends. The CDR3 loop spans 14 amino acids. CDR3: CASSLYQDTGELFF. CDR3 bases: TGCGCCAGCAGCTTGTACCAGGATACCGGGGAGCTGTTTTTT.

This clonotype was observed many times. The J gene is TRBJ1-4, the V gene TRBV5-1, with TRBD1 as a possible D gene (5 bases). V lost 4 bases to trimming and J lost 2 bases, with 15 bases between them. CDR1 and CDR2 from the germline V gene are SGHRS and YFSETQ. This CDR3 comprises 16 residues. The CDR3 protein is CASSPQGHGTNEKLFF. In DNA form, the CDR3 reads TGCGCCAGCAGCCCGCAGGGTCACGGGACTAATGAAAAACTGTTTTTT.

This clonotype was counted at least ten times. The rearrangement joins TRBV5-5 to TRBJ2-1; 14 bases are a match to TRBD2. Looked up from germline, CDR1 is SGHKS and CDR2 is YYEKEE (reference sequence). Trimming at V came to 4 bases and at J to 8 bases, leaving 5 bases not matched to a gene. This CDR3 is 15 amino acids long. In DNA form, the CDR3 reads TGTGCCAGCAGCCAGACTAGCGGGAGGGCCGATGAGCAGTTCTTC. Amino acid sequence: CASSQTSGRADEQFF.

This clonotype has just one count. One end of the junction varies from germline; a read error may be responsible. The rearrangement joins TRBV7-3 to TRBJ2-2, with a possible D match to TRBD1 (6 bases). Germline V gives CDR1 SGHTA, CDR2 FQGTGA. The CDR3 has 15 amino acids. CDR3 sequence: CANSAETGTRGELFF. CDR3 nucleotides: TGTGCCAACAGCGCCGAAACTGGGACAAGAGGGGAGCTGTTTTTT. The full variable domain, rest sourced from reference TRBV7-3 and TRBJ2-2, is GAGVSQTPSNKVTEKGKYVELRCDPISGHTALYWYRQSLGQGPEFLIYFQGTGAADDSGLPNDRFFAVRPEGSVSTLKIQRTERGDSAVYLCANSAETGTRGELFFGEGSRLTVL.

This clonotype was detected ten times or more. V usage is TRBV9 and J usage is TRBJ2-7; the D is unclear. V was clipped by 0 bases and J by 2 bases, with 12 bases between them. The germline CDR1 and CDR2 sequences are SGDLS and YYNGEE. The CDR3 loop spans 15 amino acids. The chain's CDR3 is CASSVDQWGTYEQYF. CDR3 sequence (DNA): TGTGCCAGCAGCGTAGACCAGTGGGGTACCTACGAGCAGTACTTC.

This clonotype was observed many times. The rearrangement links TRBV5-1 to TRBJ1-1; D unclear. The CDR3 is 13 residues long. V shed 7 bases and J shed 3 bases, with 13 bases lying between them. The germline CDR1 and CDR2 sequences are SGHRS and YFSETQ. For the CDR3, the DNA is TGCGCCAGCGAAGTGGTGCCCGACACTGAAGCTTTCTTT. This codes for CASEVVPDTEAFF.

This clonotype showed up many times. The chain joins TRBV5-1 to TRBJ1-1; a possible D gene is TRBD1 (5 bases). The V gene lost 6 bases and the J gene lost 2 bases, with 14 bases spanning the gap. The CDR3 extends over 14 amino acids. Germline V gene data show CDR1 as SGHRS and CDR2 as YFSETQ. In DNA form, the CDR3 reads TGCGCCAGCACCTCGGGCGGGGCCAACACTGAAGCTTTCTTT. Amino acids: CASTSGGANTEAFF.

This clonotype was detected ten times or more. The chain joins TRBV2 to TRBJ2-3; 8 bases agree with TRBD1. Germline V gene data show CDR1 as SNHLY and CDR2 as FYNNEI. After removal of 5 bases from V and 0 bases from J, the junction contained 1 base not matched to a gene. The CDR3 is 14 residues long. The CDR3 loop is CASSSGGSTDTQYF. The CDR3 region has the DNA TGTGCCAGCAGTTCAGGGGGCAGCACAGATACGCAGTATTTT.

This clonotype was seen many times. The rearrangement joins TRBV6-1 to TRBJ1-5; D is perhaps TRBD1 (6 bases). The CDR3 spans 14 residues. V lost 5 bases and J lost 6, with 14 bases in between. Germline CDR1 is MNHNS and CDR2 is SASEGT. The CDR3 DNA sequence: TGTGCCAGCAGTACCCAGGGGTTTGGTCAGCCCCAGCATTTT. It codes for CASSTQGFGQPQHF.

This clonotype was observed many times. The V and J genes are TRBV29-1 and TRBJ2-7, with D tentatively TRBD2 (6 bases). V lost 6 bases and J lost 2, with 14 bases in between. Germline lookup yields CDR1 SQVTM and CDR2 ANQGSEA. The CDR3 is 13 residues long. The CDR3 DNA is TGCAGCGTAGGACTCCCGGGGGCCTACGAGCAGTACTTC. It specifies CSVGLPGAYEQYF.

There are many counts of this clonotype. The CDR3 coding sequence is TGTGCCAGCAGCGCCCCCCCAGGGCTCCACGAGCAGTACTTC. Translating it yields CASSAPPGLHEQYF. The chain employs TRBV11-2 and TRBJ2-7; TRBD1 might be the D (5 bases). The CDR3 is 14 residues long. Trimming removed 5 bases from V and 5 bases from J, with 16 bases in between. Germline assignment: CDR1 SGHAT and CDR2 FQNNGV.

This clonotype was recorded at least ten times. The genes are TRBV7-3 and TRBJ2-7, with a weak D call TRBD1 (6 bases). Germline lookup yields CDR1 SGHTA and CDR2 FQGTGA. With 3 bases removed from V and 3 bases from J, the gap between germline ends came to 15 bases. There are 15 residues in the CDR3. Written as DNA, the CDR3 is TGTGCCAGCAGCTTCAACGGACAGCAAAACTACGAGCAGTACTTC. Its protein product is CASSFNGQQNYEQYF.

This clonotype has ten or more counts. Written as DNA, the CDR3 is TGCAGTGCTAGCCCAGAAAATGAAAAACTGTTTTTT. Its translation: CSASPENEKLFF. This rearrangement joins TRBV20-1 to TRBJ1-4; D is unresolved. The CDR3 covers 12 residues. Germline values: CDR1 DFQATT, CDR2 SNEGSKA (reference sequence). V lost 3 bases and J 5 bases, leaving 7 bases between the germline ends.

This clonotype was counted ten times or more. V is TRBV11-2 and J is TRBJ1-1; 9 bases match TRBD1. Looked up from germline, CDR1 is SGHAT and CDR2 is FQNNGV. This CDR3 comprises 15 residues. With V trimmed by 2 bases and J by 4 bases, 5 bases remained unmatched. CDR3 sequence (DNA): TGTGCCAGCAGCTTATCCGGGACAGGGAGCACTGAAGCTTTCTTT. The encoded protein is CASSLSGTGSTEAFF.

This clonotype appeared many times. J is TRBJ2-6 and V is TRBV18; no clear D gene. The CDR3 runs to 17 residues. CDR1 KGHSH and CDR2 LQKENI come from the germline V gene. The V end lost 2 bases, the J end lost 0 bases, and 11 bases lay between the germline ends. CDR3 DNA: TGTGCCAGCTCACCAACCTTACAATCCTCTGGGGCCAACGTCCTGACTTTC. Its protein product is CASSPTLQSSGANVLTF.

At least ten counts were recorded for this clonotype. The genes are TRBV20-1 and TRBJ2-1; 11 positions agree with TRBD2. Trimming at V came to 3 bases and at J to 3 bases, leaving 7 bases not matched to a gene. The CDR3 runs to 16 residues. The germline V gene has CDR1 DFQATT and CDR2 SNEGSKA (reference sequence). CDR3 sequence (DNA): TGCAGTGCTAGGTGGCCGACTAGCGGGGACTACAATGAGCAGTTCTTC. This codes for CSARWPTSGDYNEQFF.

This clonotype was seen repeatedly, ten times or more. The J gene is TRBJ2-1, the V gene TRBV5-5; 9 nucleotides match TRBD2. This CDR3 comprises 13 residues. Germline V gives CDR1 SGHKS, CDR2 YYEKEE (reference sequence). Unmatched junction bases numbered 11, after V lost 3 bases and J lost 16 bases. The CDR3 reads CASSSGEAGGRFF. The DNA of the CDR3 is TGTGCCAGCAGCTCGGGGGAAGCGGGAGGCCGTTTCTTC.

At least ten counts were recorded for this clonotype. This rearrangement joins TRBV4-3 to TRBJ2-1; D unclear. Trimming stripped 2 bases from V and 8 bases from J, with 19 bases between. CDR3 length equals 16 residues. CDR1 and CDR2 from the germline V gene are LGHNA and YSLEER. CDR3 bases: TGCGCCAGCAGCCAAAGGACCACTACATCCTATTATGAGCAGTTCTTC. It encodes CASSQRTTTSYYEQFF.

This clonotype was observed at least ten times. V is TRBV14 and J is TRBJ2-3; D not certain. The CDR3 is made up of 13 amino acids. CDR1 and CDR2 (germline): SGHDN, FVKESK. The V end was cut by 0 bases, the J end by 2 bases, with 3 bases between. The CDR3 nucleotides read TGTGCCAGCAGCCAAGATCCCACAGATACGCAGTATTTT. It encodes CASSQDPTDTQYF.

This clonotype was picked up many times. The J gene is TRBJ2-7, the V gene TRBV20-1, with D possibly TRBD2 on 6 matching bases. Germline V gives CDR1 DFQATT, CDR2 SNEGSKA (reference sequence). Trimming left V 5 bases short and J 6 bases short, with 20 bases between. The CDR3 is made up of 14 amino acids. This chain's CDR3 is CSASQPRLVTEQYF. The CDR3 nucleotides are TGCAGTGCTTCCCAACCGAGACTAGTTACCGAGCAGTACTTC.

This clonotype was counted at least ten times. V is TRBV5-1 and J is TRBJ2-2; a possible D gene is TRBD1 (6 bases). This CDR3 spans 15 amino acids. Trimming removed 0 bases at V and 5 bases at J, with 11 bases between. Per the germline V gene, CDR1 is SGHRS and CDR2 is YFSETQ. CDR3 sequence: CASSLAAGETGELFF. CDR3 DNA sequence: TGCGCCAGCAGCTTGGCGGCAGGGGAAACCGGGGAGCTGTTTTTT.

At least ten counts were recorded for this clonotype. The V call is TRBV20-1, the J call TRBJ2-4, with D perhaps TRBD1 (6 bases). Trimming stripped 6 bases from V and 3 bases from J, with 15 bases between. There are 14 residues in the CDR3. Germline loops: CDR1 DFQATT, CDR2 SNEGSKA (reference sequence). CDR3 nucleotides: TGCAGTGCCCTCAAACAGGGCGGCAAAAACATTCAGTACTTC. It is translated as CSALKQGGKNIQYF.

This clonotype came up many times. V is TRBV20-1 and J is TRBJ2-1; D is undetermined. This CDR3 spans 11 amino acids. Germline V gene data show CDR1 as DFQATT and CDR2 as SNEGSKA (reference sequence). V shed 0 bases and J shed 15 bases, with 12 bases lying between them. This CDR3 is CSARDEPHRFF. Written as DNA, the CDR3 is TGCAGTGCTAGAGATGAGCCTCATCGGTTCTTC.

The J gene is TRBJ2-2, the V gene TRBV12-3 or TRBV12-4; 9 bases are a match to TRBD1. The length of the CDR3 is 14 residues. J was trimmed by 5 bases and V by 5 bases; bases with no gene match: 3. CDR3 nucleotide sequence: TGTGCCAGCAGTGGACAGGGGTGGACCGGGGAGCTGTTTTTT. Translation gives CASSGQGWTGELFF.

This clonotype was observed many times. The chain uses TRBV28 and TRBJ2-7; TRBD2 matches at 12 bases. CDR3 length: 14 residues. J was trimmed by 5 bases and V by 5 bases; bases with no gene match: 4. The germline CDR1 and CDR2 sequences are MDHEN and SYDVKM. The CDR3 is CASSTLAGGHEQYF. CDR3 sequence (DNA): TGTGCCAGCAGTACCCTAGCGGGAGGGCACGAGCAGTACTTC.